This TCR beta chain was profiled in a study of blood T cell repertoires in COVID-19. Study summary: Collection of acute and convalescent COVID-19 samples took place in the United States, Italy and Spain.

In germline, CDR1 is GTSNPN, CDR2 SVGIG (reference sequence). The CDR3 contains 16 residues. V shed 3 bases and J shed 9 bases, with 21 bases lying between them. Original processing notes: Estimated nucleated cell counts came from reference gene primer amplification. The assay was immunoSEQ multiplex PCR, and TCRdb's table has in-frame clones only and misses some. That table supplies the V and J calls and clone size; D and trimming were determined from the DNA. The sample lists a few hundred thousand clones; around 86% were seen once. The sample was peripheral blood. The J gene is TRBJ1-6, the V gene TRBV30, with a weak D call TRBD1 (5 bases). This sequence was found in a man aged 35-49 years who had recovered from COVID-19. CDR3 sequence reads: CAWSPGLVGSGSPLHF. The CDR3 bases are TGTGCCTGGAGCCCAGGGTTGGTGGGATCAGGTTCACCCCTCCACTTT.